This entry features one TCR beta chain sequence. The data were taken from a study of blood T cell repertoires in COVID-19. Profiling relied on immunoSEQ multiplex PCR, and the TCRdb table lists in-frame clones only, not all of them. The repertoire holds 110,000 to 150,000 clones, with 86% as singletons. The material sequenced was PBMCs or T cells enriched from blood (not recorded which). This receptor was obtained from a middle-aged man who had recovered from COVID-19.

The DNA of the CDR3 is TGTGCCAGCAGCCTCAGACAGGGGGCCTATTTCTACGAGCAGTACTTC. It encodes CASSLRQGAYFYEQYF. The chain couples TRBV7-2 to TRBJ2-7, with 10 bases lining up with TRBD1. The V gene end was trimmed by 5 bases and the J gene end by 3 bases; junction bases not matched to a gene: 10. The germline CDR1 and CDR2 sequences are SGHTA and FQGNSA. The CDR3 spans 16 residues.